This T cell receptor (beta chain) was captured by sequencing in a study of T cell therapy after organ transplantation. For the study at large: Therapy products were autologous CMV-specific T cells, peptide-expanded for 2 to 3 weeks. General study findings and limits: Post-therapy CD8 clonality change correlated inversely with pretherapy clonality. Endogenous clonotypes not in therapy products appeared after therapy alongside transferred ones.

Details on this clone: Its matching antigen is unknown.

Time point described: 4-8 weeks after completion of therapy. Measured with immunoSEQ multiplex PCR; TCRdb has only the in-frame clones, and not every one. The repertoire includes nearly 20,000 clones, over 75% of them detected once, and around 8.7% sits in the top ten. Germline values: CDR1 GTSNPN, CDR2 SVGIG (reference sequence). The length of the CDR3 is 13 residues. Trimming removed 1 base from V and 7 bases from J, with 8 bases in between. V and J are TRBV30 and TRBJ1-6; D not certain. Sequenced here: CD8+ T cells from blood, sampled after autologous CMV-specific T cell therapy. This TCR came from a human patient who had received a solid organ transplant and had CMV disease. Some T cells may be supplied by the graft donor. For the CDR3, the DNA is TGTGCCTGGAGTGGACCGACGAATTCACCCCTCCACTTT. Translated: CAWSGPTNSPLHF.